The source of this T cell receptor (beta chain) is a study of neurological immune-mediated disorders. TCRdb recomputed calls from the 5' RACE reads with MiXCR, one row per CDR3 protein. The sample lists around 80,000 distinct CDR3 sequences, 10% occurring once. This CDR3 region has 15 residues. Per the germline V gene, CDR1 is KGHSH and CDR2 is LQKENI. The germline V and J ends were trimmed by 2 bases and 7 bases, with 15 bases remaining between them. The sequenced sample consisted of PBMCs. The sequence came from a man in his forties in good health. The V and J genes are TRBV18 and TRBJ2-1; unclear D gene. Here the CDR3 reads CASSPDRPSRNEQFF. The DNA of the CDR3 is TGTGCCAGCTCACCAGATCGACCGTCGAGGAATGAGCAGTTCTTC.